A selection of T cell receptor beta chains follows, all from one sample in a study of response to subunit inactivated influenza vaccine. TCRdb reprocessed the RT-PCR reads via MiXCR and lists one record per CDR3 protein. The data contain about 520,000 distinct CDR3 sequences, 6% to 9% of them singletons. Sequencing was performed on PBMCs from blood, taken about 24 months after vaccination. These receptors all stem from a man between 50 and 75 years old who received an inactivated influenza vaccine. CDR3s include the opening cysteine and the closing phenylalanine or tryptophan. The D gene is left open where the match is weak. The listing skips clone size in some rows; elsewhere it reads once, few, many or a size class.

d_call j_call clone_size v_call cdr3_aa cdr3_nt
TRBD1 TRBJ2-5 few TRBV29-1 CSVDNPGGIEETQYF TGCAGCGTTGATAATCCAGGGGGCATCGAAGAGACCCAGTACTTC
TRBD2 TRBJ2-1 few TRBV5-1 CASTPVAGVYNEQFF TGCGCCAGCACCCCGGTAGCGGGGGTCTACAATGAGCAGTTCTTC
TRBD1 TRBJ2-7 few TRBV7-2 CASSSGQGSVHEQYF TGTGCCAGCAGCTCGGGACAGGGGTCCGTCCACGAGCAGTACTTC
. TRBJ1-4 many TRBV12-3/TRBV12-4 CASSIPTGTNEKLFF TGTGCCAGCAGTATACCGACAGGAACTAATGAAAAACTGTTTTTT
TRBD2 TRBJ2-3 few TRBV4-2 CASSLRTSLFATDTQYF TGTGCCAGCAGCCTCAGGACTAGCCTATTCGCCACAGATACGCAGTATTTT
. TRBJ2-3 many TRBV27 CASSLLAGRMTDTQYF TGTGCCAGCAGTCTCCTGGCCGGGCGGATGACAGATACGCAGTATTTT
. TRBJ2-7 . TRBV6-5 CASSYREGAGSYEQYF TGTGCCAGCAGTTACAGGGAGGGGGCCGGATCCTACGAGCAGTACTTC
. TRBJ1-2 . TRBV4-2 CASSQAVSGSGTIYGYTF TGTGCCAGCAGCCAAGCCGTATCTGGCTCCGGGACGATTTATGGCTACACCTTC
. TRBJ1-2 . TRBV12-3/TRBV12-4 CASSLGRGVQNYGYTF TGTGCCAGCAGTTTAGGAAGGGGAGTTCAAAACTATGGCTACACCTTC
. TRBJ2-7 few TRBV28 CASRTPGVGEQYF TGTGCCAGCAGGACCCCAGGGGTGGGCGAGCAGTACTTC
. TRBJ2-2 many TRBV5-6 CASSEGGPDTGELFF TGTGCCAGCAGCGAGGGCGGGCCGGACACCGGGGAGCTGTTTTTT
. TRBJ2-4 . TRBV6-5 CASSYMDIQYF TGTGCCAGCAGTTACATGGACATTCAGTACTTC
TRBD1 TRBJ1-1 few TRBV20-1 CSAGDRGGTTEAFF TGCAGTGCTGGAGACAGGGGCGGTACCACTGAAGCTTTCTTT
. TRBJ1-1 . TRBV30 CAWRLRHTEAFF TGTGCCTGGCGGCTTCGCCACACTGAAGCTTTCTTT
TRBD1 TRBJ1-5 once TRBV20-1 CSAETGGNQPQHF TGCAGTGCTGAGACAGGGGGCAATCAGCCCCAGCATTTT
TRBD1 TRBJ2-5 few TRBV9 CASSAGDRGPETQYF TGTGCCAGCAGCGCAGGGGACAGGGGTCCAGAGACCCAGTACTTC
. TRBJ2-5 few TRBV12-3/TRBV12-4 CASSLRGAEETQYF TGTGCCAGCAGTTTACGGGGGGCGGAAGAGACCCAGTACTTC
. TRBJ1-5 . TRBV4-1 CASSQEDGFGFNSNQPQHF TGCGCCAGCAGCCAAGAAGATGGGTTCGGGTTTAATAGCAATCAGCCCCAGCATTTT
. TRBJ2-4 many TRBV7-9 CASSLIEGAKNIQYF TGTGCCAGCAGCTTAATCGAGGGGGCCAAAAACATTCAGTACTTC
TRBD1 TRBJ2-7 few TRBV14 CASNEDRGRYEQYF TGTGCCAGCAATGAAGACAGGGGGCGGTACGAGCAGTACTTC
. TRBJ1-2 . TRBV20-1 CRAERHLNYGYTF TGCAGGGCGGAGAGGCACCTTAACTATGGCTACACCTTC
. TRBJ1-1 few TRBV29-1 CSVGRERWDTEAFF TGCAGCGTTGGGCGGGAACGGTGGGACACTGAAGCTTTCTTT
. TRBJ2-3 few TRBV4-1 CASSQVQGLATDTQYF TGCGCCAGCAGCCAAGTTCAAGGGCTAGCGACAGATACGCAGTATTTT
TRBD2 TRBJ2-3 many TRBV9 CASSVGSVAGGLDTQYF TGTGCCAGCAGCGTAGGATCCGTAGCGGGAGGGCTTGATACGCAGTATTTT
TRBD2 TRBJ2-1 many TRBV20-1 CSAALSGSDEQFF TGCAGTGCTGCGCTTAGCGGGAGCGATGAGCAGTTCTTC
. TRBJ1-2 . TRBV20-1 CSAREISYGYTF TGCAGTGCTAGAGAAATTTCGTATGGCTACACCTTC
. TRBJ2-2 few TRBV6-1 CASSAQVTNTGELFF TGTGCCAGCAGTGCCCAAGTGACAAACACCGGGGAGCTGTTTTTT
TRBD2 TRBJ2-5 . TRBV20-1 CSAYKREAYQETQYF TGCAGTGCTTATAAGCGGGAGGCGTACCAAGAGACCCAGTACTTC
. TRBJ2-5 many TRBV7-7 CASSFGQPGRETQYF TGTGCCAGCAGCTTTGGGCAGCCAGGGAGAGAGACCCAGTACTTC
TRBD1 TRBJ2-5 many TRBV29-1 CSVDTPGQGTGFQETQYF TGCAGCGTTGACACTCCGGGACAGGGGACTGGCTTCCAAGAGACCCAGTACTTC
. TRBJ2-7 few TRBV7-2 CASSRILTLEQYF TGTGCCAGCAGCCGGATTTTGACACTAGAGCAGTACTTC
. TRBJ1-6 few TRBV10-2 CASLGQLSSYNSPLHF TGCGCCAGCCTTGGACAGCTCAGCTCCTATAATTCACCCCTCCACTTT
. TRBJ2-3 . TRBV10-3 CAISVGGTTDTQYF TGTGCCATCAGTGTAGGAGGGACGACAGATACGCAGTATTTT
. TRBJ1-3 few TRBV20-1 CSARTDGNTIYF TGCAGTGCTAGGACCGATGGAAACACCATATATTTT
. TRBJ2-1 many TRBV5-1 CASRMGGYNEQFF TGCGCCAGCAGGATGGGCGGGTACAATGAGCAGTTCTTC
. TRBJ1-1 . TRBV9 CASSGEGWTEAFF TGTGCCAGCAGCGGAGAGGGCTGGACTGAAGCTTTCTTT
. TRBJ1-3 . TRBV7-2 CASSLALGGWGGTGNTIYF TGTGCCAGCAGCTTAGCGCTAGGGGGATGGGGAGGAACTGGAAACACCATATATTTT
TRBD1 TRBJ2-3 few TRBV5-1 CASSGQGDTDTQYF TGCGCCAGCAGCGGACAGGGGGACACAGATACGCAGTATTTT
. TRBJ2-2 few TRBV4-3 CASSQEGDTGELFF TGCGCCAGCAGCCAAGAAGGGGACACCGGGGAGCTGTTTTTT
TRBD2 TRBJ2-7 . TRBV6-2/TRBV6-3 CASIAAGGHEQYF TGTGCCAGCATCGCAGCGGGAGGCCACGAGCAGTACTTC